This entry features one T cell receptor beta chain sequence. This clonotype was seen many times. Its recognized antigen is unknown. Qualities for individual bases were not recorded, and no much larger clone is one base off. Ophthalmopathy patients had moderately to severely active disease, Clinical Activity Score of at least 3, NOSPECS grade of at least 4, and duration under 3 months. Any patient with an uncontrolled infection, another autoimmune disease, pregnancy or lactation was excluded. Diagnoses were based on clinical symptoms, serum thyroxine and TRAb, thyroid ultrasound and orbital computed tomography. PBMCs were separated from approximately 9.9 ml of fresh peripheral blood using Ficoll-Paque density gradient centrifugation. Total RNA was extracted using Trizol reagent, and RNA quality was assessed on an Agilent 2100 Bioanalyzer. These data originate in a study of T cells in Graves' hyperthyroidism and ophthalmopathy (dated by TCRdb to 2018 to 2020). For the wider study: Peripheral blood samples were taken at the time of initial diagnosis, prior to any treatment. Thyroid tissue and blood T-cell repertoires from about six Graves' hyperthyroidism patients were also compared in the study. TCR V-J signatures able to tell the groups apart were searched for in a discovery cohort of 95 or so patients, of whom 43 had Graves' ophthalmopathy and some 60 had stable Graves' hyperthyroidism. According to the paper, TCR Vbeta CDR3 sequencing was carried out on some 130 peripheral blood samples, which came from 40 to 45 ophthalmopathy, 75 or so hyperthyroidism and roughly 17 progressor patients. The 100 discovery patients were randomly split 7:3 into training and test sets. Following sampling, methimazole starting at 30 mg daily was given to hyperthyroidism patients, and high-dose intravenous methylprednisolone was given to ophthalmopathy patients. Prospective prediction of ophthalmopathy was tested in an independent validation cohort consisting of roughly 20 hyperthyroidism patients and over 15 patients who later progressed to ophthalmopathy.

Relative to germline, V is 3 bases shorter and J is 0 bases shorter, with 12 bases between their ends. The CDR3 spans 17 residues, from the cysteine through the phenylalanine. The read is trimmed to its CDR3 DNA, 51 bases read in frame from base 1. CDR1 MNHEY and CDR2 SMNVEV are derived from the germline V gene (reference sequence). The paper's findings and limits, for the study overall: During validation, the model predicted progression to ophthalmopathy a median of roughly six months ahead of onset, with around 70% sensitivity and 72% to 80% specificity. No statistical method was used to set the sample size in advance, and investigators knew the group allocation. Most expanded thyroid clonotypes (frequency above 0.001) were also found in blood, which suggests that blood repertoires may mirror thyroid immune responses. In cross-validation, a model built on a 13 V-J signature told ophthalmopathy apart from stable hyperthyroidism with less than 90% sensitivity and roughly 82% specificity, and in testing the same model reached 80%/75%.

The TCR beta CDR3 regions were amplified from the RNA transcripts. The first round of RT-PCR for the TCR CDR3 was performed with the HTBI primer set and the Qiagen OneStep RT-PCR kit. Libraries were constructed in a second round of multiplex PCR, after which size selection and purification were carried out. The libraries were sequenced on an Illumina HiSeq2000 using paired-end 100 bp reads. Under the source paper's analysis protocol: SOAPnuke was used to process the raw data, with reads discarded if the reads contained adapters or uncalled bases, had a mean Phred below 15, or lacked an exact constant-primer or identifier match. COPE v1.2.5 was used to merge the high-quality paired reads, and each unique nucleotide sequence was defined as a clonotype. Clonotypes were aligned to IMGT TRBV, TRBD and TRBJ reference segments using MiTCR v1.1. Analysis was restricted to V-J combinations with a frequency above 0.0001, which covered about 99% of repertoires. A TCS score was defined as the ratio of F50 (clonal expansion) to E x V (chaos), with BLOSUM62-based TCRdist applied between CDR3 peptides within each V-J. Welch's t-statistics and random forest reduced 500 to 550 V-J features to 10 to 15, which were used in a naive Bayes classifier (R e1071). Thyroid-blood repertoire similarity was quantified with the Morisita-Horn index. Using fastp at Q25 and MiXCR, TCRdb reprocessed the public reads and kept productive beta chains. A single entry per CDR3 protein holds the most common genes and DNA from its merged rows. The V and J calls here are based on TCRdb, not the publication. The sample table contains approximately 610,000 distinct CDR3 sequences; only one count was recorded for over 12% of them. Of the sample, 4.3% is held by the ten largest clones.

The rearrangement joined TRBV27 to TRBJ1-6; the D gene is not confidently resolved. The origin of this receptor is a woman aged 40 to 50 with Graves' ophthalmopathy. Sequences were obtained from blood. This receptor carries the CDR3 CASSFGRSSSYNSPLHF. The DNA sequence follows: TGTGCCAGCAGTTTCGGCCGATCGAGCTCCTATAATTCACCCCTCCACTTT.